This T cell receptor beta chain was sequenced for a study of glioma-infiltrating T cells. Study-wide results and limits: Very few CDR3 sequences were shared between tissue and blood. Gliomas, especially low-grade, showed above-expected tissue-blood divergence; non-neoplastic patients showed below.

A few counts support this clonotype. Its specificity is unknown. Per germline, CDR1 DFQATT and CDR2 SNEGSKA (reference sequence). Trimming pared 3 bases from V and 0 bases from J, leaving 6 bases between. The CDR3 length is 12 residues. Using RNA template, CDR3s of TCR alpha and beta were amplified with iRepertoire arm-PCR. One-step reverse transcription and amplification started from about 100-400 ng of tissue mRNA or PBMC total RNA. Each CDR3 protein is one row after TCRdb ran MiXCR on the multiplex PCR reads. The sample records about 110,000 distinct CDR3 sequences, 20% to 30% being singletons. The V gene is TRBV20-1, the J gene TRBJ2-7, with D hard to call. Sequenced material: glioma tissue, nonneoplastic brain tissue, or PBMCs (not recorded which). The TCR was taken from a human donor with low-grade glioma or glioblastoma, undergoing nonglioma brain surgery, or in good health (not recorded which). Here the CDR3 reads CSASGLSYEQYF. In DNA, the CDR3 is TGCAGTGCTAGCGGTCTCTCCTACGAGCAGTACTTC.